These T cell receptor beta chains were read from a single sample in a study of immune evolution from preneoplasia to lung adenocarcinoma. TCRdb keeps only in-frame clones here, not all; method: immunoSEQ multiplex PCR. The table records around 11,000 clones, more than 60% of them present only once. Material for sequencing was FFPE minimally invasive lung adenocarcinoma tissue. The receptors were gathered from a person aged 55-80 years with lung adenocarcinoma. CDR3s include the opening cysteine and the closing phenylalanine or tryptophan.

v_call cdr3_aa
TRBV30 CAWSRWGGEQPQHF
TRBV28 CASTPGLNTEAFF
TRBV19 CASSIASSEQYF
TRBV5-6 CASSLGRTGLYGYTF
TRBV5-1 CASSLRVNEQFF
TRBV5-4 CASSPTGVGANVLTF
TRBV10-3 CAIGLAQGEQYF
TRBV28 CASSPQDYEQYF
TRBV20-1 CSASLSHEQYF
TRBV9 CASSVGTGGAQETQYF
TRBV18 CASSPLTGTGANTEAFF
TRBV5-1 CASSLYDRGNTEAFF
TRBV7-2 CASSLDRGSARGYTF
TRBV28 CASSTKWGAGGYTF
TRBV7-2 CASSLTGSGNEQFF
TRBV18 CASSPPAGRGYTF
TRBV19 CASSIDRGRGDEQFF
TRBV11-3 CASSLETNTGELFF
TRBV28 CASSKDRAYEQYF
TRBV30 CAWTPPGVFYEQYF